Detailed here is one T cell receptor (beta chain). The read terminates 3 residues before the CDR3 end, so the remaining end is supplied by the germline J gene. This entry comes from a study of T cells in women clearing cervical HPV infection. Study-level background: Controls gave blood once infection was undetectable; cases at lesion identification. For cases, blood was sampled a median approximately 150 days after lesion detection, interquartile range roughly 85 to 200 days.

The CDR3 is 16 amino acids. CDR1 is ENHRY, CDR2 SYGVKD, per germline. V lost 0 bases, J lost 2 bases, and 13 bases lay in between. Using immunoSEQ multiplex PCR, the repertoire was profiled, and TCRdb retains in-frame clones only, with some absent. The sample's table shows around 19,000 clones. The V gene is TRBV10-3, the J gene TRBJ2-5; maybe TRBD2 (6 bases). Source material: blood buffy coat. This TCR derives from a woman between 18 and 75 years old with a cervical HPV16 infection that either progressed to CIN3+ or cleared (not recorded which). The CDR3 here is CAISESAGTQQETQYF. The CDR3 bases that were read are TGTGCCATCAGTGAGTCCGCAGGGACTCAACAAGAGACC.